The 18 T cell receptor beta chains below all came from one sample that was sequenced in a study of blood T cell repertoires in COVID-19. Produced via immunoSEQ multiplex PCR; TCRdb's table is partial and in-frame only. This repertoire shows over 350,000 clones, 85% to 90% found once; its top ten account for 1.2%. The sequenced sample consisted of PBMCs or T cells enriched from blood (not recorded which). The receptors originated from a woman in her late teens or twenties who had recovered from COVID-19.

The chain uses TRBV2 and TRBJ2-5; TRBD2 agrees at 8 bases. The V gene's germline CDR1 is SNHLY and CDR2 FYNNEI. This CDR3 is 12 amino acids long. V gave up 6 bases and J gave up 4 bases; unmatched junction bases: 1. The CDR3 sequence: CASSGGGETQYF. CDR3 DNA sequence: TGTGCCAGCAGCGGGGGGGGAGAGACCCAGTACTTC.

The chain uses TRBV30 and TRBJ1-1, with TRBD1 identical over 7 bases. Germline-derived CDR1 and CDR2 are GTSNPN and SVGIG (reference sequence). The CDR3 runs to 12 residues. V lost 7 bases to trimming and J lost 2 bases; unmatched junction nucleotides: 4. CDR3 DNA sequence: TGTGCCTCCGACAGGGAAAACACTGAAGCTTTCTTT. Its protein product is CASDRENTEAFF. The full variable domain, its missing parts supplied by reference TRBV30 and TRBJ1-1, is SQTIHQWPATLVQPVGSPLSLECTVEGTSNPNLYWYRQAAGRGLQLLFYSVGIGQISSEVPQNLSASRPQDRQFILSSKKLLLSDSGFYLCASDRENTEAFFGQGTRLTVV.

The rearrangement joins TRBV7-8 to TRBJ1-1; 7 bases are shared with TRBD1. The CDR3 sequence is 14 residues long. Germline lookup yields CDR1 SGHVS and CDR2 FQNEAQ. J lost 0 bases, V lost 4 bases, and 2 bases had no gene match. The CDR3 bases are TGTGCCAGCAGCTCGGGACAGATGAACACTGAAGCTTTCTTT. Protein sequence: CASSSGQMNTEAFF.

The chain joins TRBV4-1 to TRBJ2-7; D possibly corresponds to TRBD1 (6 bases). The CDR3 runs to 18 residues. The germline V gene encodes CDR1 MGHRA and CDR2 YSYEKL. Trimming removed 2 bases from V and 0 bases from J, with 20 bases in between. CDR3 in DNA: TGCGCCAGCAGCCAATACATACTACAGGGACCCTTCTCCTACGAGCAGTACTTC. Translated: CASSQYILQGPFSYEQYF.

This clone appeared a single time. The rearrangement uses TRBV11-2 and TRBJ1-5; D might be TRBD1 (5 bases). Germline assignment: CDR1 SGHAT and CDR2 FQNNGV. The CDR3 is made up of 12 amino acids. Deletions cut 4 bases from V and 11 bases from J, with 12 bases between. CDR3 nucleotide sequence: TGTGCCAGCAGCTCTGCCCCAGGGACCCAGCATTTT. It codes for CASSSAPGTQHF.

CDR3 nucleotide sequence: TGTGCCAGCAGCCAAGAACCAGGGGGAGTGTGGGATGAAAAACTGTTTTTT. Amino acid sequence: CASSQEPGGVWDEKLFF. This chain links TRBV14 with TRBJ1-4, with 7 positions matching TRBD1. Germline values: CDR1 SGHDN, CDR2 FVKESK. The CDR3 covers 17 residues. The V gene end was trimmed by 0 bases and the J gene end by 6 bases; junction bases not matched to a gene: 10.

In its sample, this clone was seen once. This chain connects TRBV19 to TRBJ1-4; 8 bases line up with TRBD1. The CDR3 length is 15 residues. Germline V gives CDR1 LNHDA, CDR2 SQIVND (reference sequence). Trimming removed 7 bases from V and 4 bases from J; junction bases left unmatched: 8. The CDR3 nucleotides read TGTGCCAGTACCGTTGGACAGGGCATTAATGAAAAACTGTTTTTT. Its protein product is CASTVGQGINEKLFF.

This clone has just a few counts. V is TRBV7-9 and J is TRBJ1-3; D gene ambiguous. V lost 1 base and J 2 bases, leaving 9 bases between the germline ends. Germline V gene data show CDR1 as SEHNR and CDR2 as FQNEAQ (reference sequence). The CDR3 has 15 amino acids. This CDR3 is CASSLGTLAGNTIYF. CDR3 DNA: TGTGCCAGCAGCTTAGGGACTTTAGCTGGAAACACCATATATTTT.

This clone was observed a few times. The rearrangement links TRBV7-3 to TRBJ2-3; 7 bases are shared with TRBD2. Per germline, CDR1 SGHTA and CDR2 FQGTGA. The junction had 0 bases not matched to a gene; V was cut back by 3 bases and J by 0 bases. The length of the CDR3 is 14 residues. As DNA, the CDR3 is TGTGCCAGCAGCTTCGGGGGGAGCACAGATACGCAGTATTTT. Translation gives CASSFGGSTDTQYF.

This clone was found once. CDR3 loop: CASRRNGRGWNYGYTF. In DNA, the CDR3 is TGTGCCAGTAGAAGAAATGGGCGGGGATGGAACTATGGCTACACCTTC. The chain combines TRBV19 with TRBJ1-2; D is uncertain. This CDR3 contains 16 residues. The germline gives CDR1 LNHDA, CDR2 SQIVND (reference sequence). The germline V and J ends were trimmed by 6 bases and 2 bases, with 19 bases remaining between them.

The V call is TRBV5-4, the J call TRBJ2-5, with D perhaps matching TRBD1 (6 bases). Germline lookup yields CDR1 SGHNT and CDR2 YYREEE (reference sequence). Trimming stripped 0 bases from V and 4 bases from J, with 7 bases between. CDR3 size: 13 residues. The CDR3 reads CASSLGGGETQYF. Written as DNA, the CDR3 is TGTGCCAGCAGCTTGGGAGGGGGAGAGACCCAGTACTTC.

The chain carries TRBV4-2 and TRBJ1-1, with TRBD1 matching 9 bases. After removal of 1 base from V and 3 bases from J, the junction contained 0 bases not matched to a gene. In germline, CDR1 is LGHNA, CDR2 YNFKEQ. The CDR3 runs 14 residues. CDR3 DNA sequence: TGTGCCAGCAGCCAAGGGACAGGGGACACTGAAGCTTTCTTT. It is translated as CASSQGTGDTEAFF.

The V and J genes are TRBV27 and TRBJ1-5, with 7 bases identical to TRBD1. Germline CDR1 MNHEY, CDR2 SMNVEV (reference sequence). The V gene end was trimmed by 5 bases and the J gene end by 2 bases; junction bases not matched to a gene: 9. CDR3 length equals 16 residues. The CDR3 DNA is TGTGCCAGCAGTATTATAGGGGGCGGGGGCAATCAGCCCCAGCATTTT. It yields the protein CASSIIGGGGNQPQHF.

The genes are TRBV7-2 and TRBJ2-2, with TRBD2 identical over 7 bases. The CDR3 is made up of 15 amino acids. The V and J ends lost 0 bases and 5 bases, in that order; junction bases with no gene match: 3. Germline CDR1 is SGHTA and CDR2 is FQGNSA. The CDR3 spells CASSLARGDTGELFF. The DNA of the CDR3 is TGTGCCAGCAGCTTAGCTCGGGGGGATACCGGGGAGCTGTTTTTT.

The chain carries TRBV7-9 and TRBJ1-4; 7 bases align to TRBD1. CDR1 is SEHNR and CDR2 is FQNEAQ in the germline V gene (reference sequence). The trim removed 7 bases at V and 3 bases at J, leaving 5 bases unmatched. The CDR3 is 14 residues long. The CDR3 nucleotides are TGTGCCAGCAAAGGGGGACAGCCTAATGAAAAACTGTTTTTT. As protein: CASKGGQPNEKLFF.

The chain couples TRBV6-5 to TRBJ1-6, with 7 nucleotides matching TRBD1. Germline values: CDR1 MNHEY, CDR2 SVGAGI. The CDR3 runs to 14 residues. V lost 5 bases, J lost 7 bases, and 5 bases stayed unmatched. As DNA, the CDR3 is TGTGCCAGCAGTAGGAAGGGACAGAATTCACCCCTCCACTTT. This translates into CASSRKGQNSPLHF.

The chain recombines TRBV6-5 with TRBJ2-5; 7 positions agree with TRBD1. CDR1 is MNHEY, CDR2 SVGAGI, per germline. The CDR3 covers 15 residues. Trimming removed 3 bases from V and 0 bases from J; junction bases left unmatched: 4. The CDR3: CASSYEGTDQETQYF. As DNA, the CDR3 is TGTGCCAGCAGTTATGAGGGGACAGACCAAGAGACCCAGTACTTC.

V is TRBV27 and J is TRBJ2-7; unclear D gene. In germline, CDR1 is MNHEY, CDR2 SMNVEV (reference sequence). This CDR3 region has 14 residues. Trimming left V 5 bases short and J 0 bases short, with 11 bases between. CDR3 region: CASSLSRLSYEQYF. The DNA for the CDR3 is TGTGCCAGCAGTCTTTCCAGACTCTCCTACGAGCAGTACTTC.